This passage covers 19 T cell receptor beta chains from one sample sequenced in a study of blood T cell repertoires in COVID-19. Profiling relied on immunoSEQ multiplex PCR, and the TCRdb table lists in-frame clones only, not all of them. The sample has about 68,000 clones, approximately 93% seen once; the top ten hold just over 2.5%. Source material: peripheral blood. The receptors were gathered from a man aged 45-65 years with COVID-19, enrolled during active disease.

The chain employs TRBV6-5 and TRBJ2-7; 10 nucleotides agree with TRBD2. The V gene end was trimmed by 5 bases and the J gene end by 6 bases; junction bases not matched to a gene: 7. CDR1 and CDR2 (germline): MNHEY, SVGAGI. The CDR3 extends over 14 amino acids. The CDR3 DNA reads TGTGCCAGCAGTCGGACGTTAGCGGGAGGCGAGCAGTACTTC. It yields the protein CASSRTLAGGEQYF.

The chain recombines TRBV6-6 with TRBJ2-7; D unclear. Germline V CDR1 and CDR2: MNHNY, SVGAGI (reference sequence). The CDR3 runs 15 residues. The V gene lost 2 bases and the J gene lost 3 bases, with 14 bases spanning the gap. CDR3 residues: CASSYIGSGYYEQYF. The CDR3 DNA reads as TGTGCCAGCAGTTACATCGGGTCTGGGTACTACGAGCAGTACTTC.

The rearrangement links TRBV19 to TRBJ2-1, with a possible D match to TRBD2 (5 bases). Trimming stripped 3 bases from V and 10 bases from J, with 10 bases between. Germline assignment: CDR1 LNHDA and CDR2 SQIVND (reference sequence). This CDR3 region has 12 residues. In nucleotides, the CDR3 is TGTGCCAGTAGTATCTTGACGGGAGAGCAGTTCTTC. Amino acid sequence: CASSILTGEQFF.

The rearrangement joins TRBV14 to TRBJ2-7; tentatively, D is TRBD1 (6 bases). There are 12 residues in the CDR3. Per the germline V gene, CDR1 is SGHDN and CDR2 is FVKESK. V was trimmed by 4 bases and J by 3 bases, leaving 7 bases between them. The CDR3 here is CASSLQGYEQYF. CDR3 sequence (DNA): TGTGCCAGCAGCCTACAGGGCTACGAGCAGTACTTC. The entire variable domain, with the rest obtained from reference TRBV14 and TRBJ2-7, is as follows: EAGVTQFPSHSVIEKGQTVTLRCDPISGHDNLYWYRRVMGKEIKFLLHFVKESKQDESGMPNNRFLAERTGGTYSTLKVQPAELEDSGVYFCASSLQGYEQYFGPGTRLTVT.

J is TRBJ2-7 and V is TRBV6-5, with 8 bases identical to TRBD1. Germline V CDR1 and CDR2: MNHEY, SVGAGI. After removal of 5 bases from V and 2 bases from J, the junction contained 8 bases not matched to a gene. The CDR3 contains 15 residues. CDR3 sequence: CASSPDGQGPYEQYF. CDR3 nucleotides: TGTGCCAGCAGTCCCGACGGACAGGGTCCCTACGAGCAGTACTTC.

DNA of the CDR3: TGTGCCTGGAGTGTAATTGCAGGATCCTACGAGCAGTACTTC. It yields the protein CAWSVIAGSYEQYF. The rearrangement links TRBV30 to TRBJ2-7; D not resolved. This CDR3 has 14 residues. V dropped 0 bases and J dropped 1 base, with 10 bases sitting between them. Germline CDR1 and CDR2: GTSNPN and SVGIG (reference sequence).

This chain uses TRBV5-1 with TRBJ2-2, with a possible D match to TRBD2 (6 bases). Trimming took 1 base from V and 0 from J, leaving 10 bases between them. Germline assignment: CDR1 SGHRS and CDR2 YFSETQ. The CDR3 covers 16 residues. The CDR3 region is CASSLLAVSNTGELFF. CDR3 nucleotide sequence: TGCGCCAGCAGCTTGTTAGCGGTATCGAACACCGGGGAGCTGTTTTTT.

This chain connects TRBV7-2 to TRBJ2-2, with TRBD2 matching over 7 bases. Unmatched junction bases numbered 6, after V lost 7 bases and J lost 4 bases. This CDR3 has 14 residues. Looked up from germline, CDR1 is SGHTA and CDR2 is FQGNSA. CDR3 amino acids: CASIEGTTTGELFF. CDR3 nucleotides: TGTGCCAGCATCGAAGGGACTACCACCGGGGAGCTGTTTTTT.

The chain joins TRBV19 to TRBJ2-1, with 14 positions matching TRBD2. V was clipped by 4 bases and J by 7 bases; unmatched bases: 12. Germline CDR1 LNHDA, CDR2 SQIVND (reference sequence). The CDR3 sequence is 18 residues long. The CDR3 region is CASSTSGTSGRGRNEQFF. In DNA form, the CDR3 reads TGTGCCAGTAGTACCTCCGGGACTAGCGGGAGAGGAAGGAATGAGCAGTTCTTC.

This rearrangement joins TRBV18 to TRBJ1-4; D is possibly TRBD1 (5 bases). The CDR3 contains 14 residues. V was trimmed by 6 bases and J by 4 bases, leaving 12 bases between them. Germline V gene lookup returns CDR1 KGHSH and CDR2 LQKENI. CDR3 protein: CASSQGLFNEKLFF. The CDR3 bases are TGTGCCAGCTCCCAGGGCCTGTTTAATGAAAAACTGTTTTTT. The full variable domain, completed using reference TRBV18 and TRBJ1-4, is NAGVMQNPRHLVRRRGQEARLRCSPMKGHSHVYWYRQLPEEGLKFMVYLQKENIIDESGMPKERFSAEFPKEGPSILRIQQVVRGDSAAYFCASSQGLFNEKLFFGSGTQLSVL.

The chain carries TRBV30 and TRBJ1-2; no reliable D call. V gave up 3 bases and J gave up 4 bases, with 6 bases separating them. CDR3 length equals 11 residues. Germline CDR1 reads GTSNPN; CDR2 reads SVGIG (reference sequence). As DNA, the CDR3 is TGTGCCTGGAGCGTTCCCTATGGCTACACCTTC. Protein sequence: CAWSVPYGYTF.

The chain joins TRBV27 to TRBJ1-2; D is ambiguous. V lost 3 bases and J 5 bases, leaving 7 bases between the germline ends. In germline, CDR1 is MNHEY, CDR2 SMNVEV (reference sequence). The CDR3 has 12 amino acids. CDR3 nucleotide sequence: TGTGCCAGCAGTTTTCGGGGTTATGGCTACACCTTC. It is translated as CASSFRGYGYTF.

This clone was seen a single time. The rearrangement links TRBV4-3 to TRBJ2-7, with 7 bases matching TRBD1. This CDR3 region has 14 residues. J was trimmed by 5 bases and V by 0 bases; bases with no gene match: 4. CDR1 is LGHNA and CDR2 is YSLEER in the germline V gene. CDR3 sequence reads: CASSQDLTGDEQYF. The DNA of the CDR3 is TGCGCCAGCAGCCAAGATCTAACAGGGGACGAGCAGTACTTC.

This chain joins TRBV6-4 and TRBJ2-3, with TRBD2 as a possible D gene (5 bases). CDR1 MRHNA and CDR2 SNTAGT come from the germline V gene. The ends were cut back, 3 bases at V and 0 bases at J, with 7 bases in the middle. The CDR3 covers 14 residues. The CDR3 protein is CASSEGESTDTQYF. The CDR3 nucleotides read TGTGCCAGCAGTGAGGGAGAAAGCACAGATACGCAGTATTTT.

This clone was recorded once. The chain joins TRBV29-1 to TRBJ2-1; a weak D match, TRBD2 (6 bases). V was clipped by 5 bases and J by 6 bases, with 14 bases between them. This CDR3 contains 13 residues. CDR1 and CDR2 (germline): SQVTM, ANQGSEA. CDR3 amino acids: CSVSRQGGNEQFF. The CDR3 coding sequence is TGCAGCGTTTCCCGTCAGGGAGGCAATGAGCAGTTCTTC.

CDR3 amino acids: CASSLLDRGHQPQHF. CDR3 in DNA: TGTGCCAGCAGCCTCCTGGACAGGGGGCATCAGCCCCAGCATTTT. The V gene is TRBV7-8, the J gene TRBJ1-5; 11 positions match TRBD1. The CDR3 consists of 15 residues. Losses at the gene ends were 5 bases for V and 5 bases for J; bases not matched to a gene: 5. The germline V gene encodes CDR1 SGHVS and CDR2 FQNEAQ.

The chain has TRBV11-2 and TRBJ2-6, with TRBD2 identical over 12 bases. Looked up from germline, CDR1 is SGHAT and CDR2 is FQNNGV. Trimming took 2 bases from V and 4 from J; bases not matched to a gene: 9. This CDR3 has 19 residues. The CDR3 DNA reads TGTGCCAGCAGCTTAAGGTCTAGCGGGAGGGCCTCAGGGGCCAACGTCCTGACTTTC. This encodes CASSLRSSGRASGANVLTF.

The genes are TRBV4-3 and TRBJ2-2; D perhaps matches TRBD2 (5 bases). From germline, CDR1 is LGHNA and CDR2 YSLEER. The CDR3 sequence is 14 residues long. Trimming shortened V by 4 bases and J by 8 bases, and 14 bases separated the two germline ends. The CDR3 DNA follows: TGCGCCAGCAGCCTACTAGGTTCAGCGGGGGAGCTGTTTTTT. It yields the protein CASSLLGSAGELFF.

The V call is TRBV24-1, the J call TRBJ2-2; TRBD2 might be the D (6 bases). This CDR3 has 15 residues. Trimming took 3 bases from V and 7 from J, leaving 14 bases between them. The germline gives CDR1 KGHDR, CDR2 SFDVKD. Here the CDR3 reads CATSDDREYGGELFF. For the CDR3, the DNA is TGTGCCACCAGTGATGACCGGGAGTATGGCGGGGAGCTGTTTTTT.